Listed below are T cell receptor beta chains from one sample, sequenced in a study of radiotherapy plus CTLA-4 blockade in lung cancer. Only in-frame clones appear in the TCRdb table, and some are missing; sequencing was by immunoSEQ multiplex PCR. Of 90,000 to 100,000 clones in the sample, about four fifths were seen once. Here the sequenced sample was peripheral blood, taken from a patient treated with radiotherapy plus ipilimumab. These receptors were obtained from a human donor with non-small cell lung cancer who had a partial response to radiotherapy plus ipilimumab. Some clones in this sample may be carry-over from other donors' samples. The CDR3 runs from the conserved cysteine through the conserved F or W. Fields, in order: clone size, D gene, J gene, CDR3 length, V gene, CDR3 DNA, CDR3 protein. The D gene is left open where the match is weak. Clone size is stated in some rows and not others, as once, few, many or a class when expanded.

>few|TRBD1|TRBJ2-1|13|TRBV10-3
TGTGCCTCAAGCTCCGGGACAGGGGATGAGCAGTTCTTC
CASSSGTGDEQFF
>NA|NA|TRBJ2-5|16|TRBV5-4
TGTGCCAGCAGCTTGGGGGCTACTCATCTAAGGGAGACCCAGTACTTC
CASSLGATHLRETQYF
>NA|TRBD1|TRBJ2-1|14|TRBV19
TGTGCCAGTAGTCAGCAGGGGGCTTGGAATGAGCAGTTCTTC
CASSQQGAWNEQFF
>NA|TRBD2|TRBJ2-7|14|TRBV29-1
TGCAGCGTGTACTCCGGGACTAGGGGATACGAGCAGTACTTC
CSVYSGTRGYEQYF
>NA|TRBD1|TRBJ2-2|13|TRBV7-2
TGTGCCAGCAGCTTGGGCAGGGGGGGGGAGCTGTTTTTT
CASSLGRGGELFF
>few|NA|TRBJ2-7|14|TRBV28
TGTGCCAGCAGTTGGAGACAGGCCTCCTACGAGCAGTACTTC
CASSWRQASYEQYF
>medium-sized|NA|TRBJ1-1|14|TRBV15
TGTGCCACCAGCAGAGACAGGGTACCCACTGAAGCTTTCTTT
CATSRDRVPTEAFF
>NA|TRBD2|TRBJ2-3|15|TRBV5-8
TGTGCCAGCAGCCGGGACTACGCCTTCACAGATACGCAGTATTTT
CASSRDYAFTDTQYF
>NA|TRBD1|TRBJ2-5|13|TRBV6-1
TGTGCCAGCGGACAGGGACTGGGAGAGACCCAGTACTTC
CASGQGLGETQYF
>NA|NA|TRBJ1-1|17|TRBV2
TGTGCCAGCAGTGATGGGGGGGGATCGGACAGGAACACTGAAGCTTTCTTT
CASSDGGGSDRNTEAFF
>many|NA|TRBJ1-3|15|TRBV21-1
TGTGCCAGCTTACCGTACACGGGTCTCGAAAACACCATATATTTT
CASLPYTGLENTIYF
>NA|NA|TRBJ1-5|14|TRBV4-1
TGCGCCAGCAGCCAATTGAGGGAGGATCAGCCCCAGCATTTT
CASSQLREDQPQHF
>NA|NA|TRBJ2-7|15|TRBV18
TGTGCCAGCTCACCACCCGGCAGCGTACCCTACGAGCAGTACTTC
CASSPPGSVPYEQYF
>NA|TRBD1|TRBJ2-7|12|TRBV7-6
TGTGCCAGCAGCCTAGGGGGCGACGAGCAGTACTTC
CASSLGGDEQYF
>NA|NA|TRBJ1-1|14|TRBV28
TGTGCCAGCAGTTTATATGGACTTGAAGGTTTAGCTTTCTTT
CASSLYGLEGLAFF
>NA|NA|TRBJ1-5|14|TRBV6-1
TGTGCCAGCAGGGAAAACAGGTTCTATCAGCCCCAGCATTTT
CASRENRFYQPQHF
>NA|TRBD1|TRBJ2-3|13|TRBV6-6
TGTGCCACCCGGACAGGAGACACAGATACGCAGTATTTT
CATRTGDTDTQYF
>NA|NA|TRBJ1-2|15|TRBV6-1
TGTGCCAGCAGTGAAGCTGCAGGGTGGGATAATGGCTACACCTTC
CASSEAAGWDNGYTF
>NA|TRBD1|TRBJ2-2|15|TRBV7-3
TGTGCCAGCAGCTCTAGGACAGGGGCCACCGGGGAGCTGTTTTTT
CASSSRTGATGELFF
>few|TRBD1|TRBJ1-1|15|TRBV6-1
TGTGCCAGCATCCTCGACAGGGGAGGGCGGGCTGAAGCTTTCTTT
CASILDRGGRAEAFF
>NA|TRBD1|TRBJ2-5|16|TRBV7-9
TGTGCCAGCAGCTTAGCCACAGGGGGTGGGATTGAGACCCAGTACTTC
CASSLATGGGIETQYF
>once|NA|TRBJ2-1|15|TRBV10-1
TGCGCCAGCAGTGAGCAACGGAGCTCCTACAATGAGCAGTTCTTC
CASSEQRSSYNEQFF
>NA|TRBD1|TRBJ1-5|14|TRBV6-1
TGTGCCAGCAGGAGACAGGGGGAAGAACAGCCCCAGCATTTT
CASRRQGEEQPQHF
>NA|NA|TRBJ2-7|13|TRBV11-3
TGTGCCAGCAGCTTCCAGAGCAGGTACGAGCAGTACTTC
CASSFQSRYEQYF
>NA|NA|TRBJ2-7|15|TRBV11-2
TGTGCCAGCAGCGTCACACCAGGGGCGTCCTACGAGCAGTACTTC
CASSVTPGASYEQYF
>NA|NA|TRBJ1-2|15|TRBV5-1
TGCGCCAGCAGCTTGCAGGGCGTCTCCAATTATGGCTACACCTTC
CASSLQGVSNYGYTF
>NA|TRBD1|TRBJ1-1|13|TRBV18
TGTGCCAGCTCACCTCAACAGGGGGCTGAAGCTTTCTTT
CASSPQQGAEAFF
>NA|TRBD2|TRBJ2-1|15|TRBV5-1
TGCGCCAGCAGCCCTGGACTAGTCGGCATCGATGAGCAGTTCTTC
CASSPGLVGIDEQFF